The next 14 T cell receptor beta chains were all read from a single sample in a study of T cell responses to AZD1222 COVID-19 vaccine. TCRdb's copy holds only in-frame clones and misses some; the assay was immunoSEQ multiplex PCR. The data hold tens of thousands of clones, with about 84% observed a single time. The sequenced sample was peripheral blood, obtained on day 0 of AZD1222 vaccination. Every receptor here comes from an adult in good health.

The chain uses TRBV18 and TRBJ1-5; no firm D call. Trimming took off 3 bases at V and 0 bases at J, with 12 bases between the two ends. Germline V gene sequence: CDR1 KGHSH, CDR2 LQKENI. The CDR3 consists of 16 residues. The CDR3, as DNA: TGTGCCAGCTCACCGGCTGCAGCCTATAGCAATCAGCCCCAGCATTTT. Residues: CASSPAAAYSNQPQHF.

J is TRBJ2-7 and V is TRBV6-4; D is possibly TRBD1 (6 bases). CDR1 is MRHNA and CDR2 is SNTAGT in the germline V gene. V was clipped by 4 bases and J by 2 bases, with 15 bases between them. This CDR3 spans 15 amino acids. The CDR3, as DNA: TGTGCCAGCAGTGTACAGGGCGTGAACACCTACGAGCAGTACTTC. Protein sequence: CASSVQGVNTYEQYF.

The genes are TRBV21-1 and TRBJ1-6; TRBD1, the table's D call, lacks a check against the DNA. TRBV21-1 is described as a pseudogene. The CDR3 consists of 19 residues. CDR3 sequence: CASSKFKIPGTEYNSPLHF. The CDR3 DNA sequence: TGTGCCAGCAGCAAATTTAAAATACCCGGGACAGAATATAATTCACCCCTCCACTTT.

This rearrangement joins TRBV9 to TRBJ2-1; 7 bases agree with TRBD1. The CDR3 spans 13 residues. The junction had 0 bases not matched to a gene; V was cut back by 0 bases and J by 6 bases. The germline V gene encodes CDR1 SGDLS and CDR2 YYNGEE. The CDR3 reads CASSVDRGNEQFF. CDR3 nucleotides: TGTGCCAGCAGCGTAGACAGGGGCAATGAGCAGTTCTTC. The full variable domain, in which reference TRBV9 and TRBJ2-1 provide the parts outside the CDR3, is DSGVTQTPKHLITATGQRVTLRCSPRSGDLSVYWYQQSLDQGLQFLIQYYNGEERAKGNILERFSAQQFPDLHSELNLSSLELGDSALYFCASSVDRGNEQFFGPGTRLTVL.

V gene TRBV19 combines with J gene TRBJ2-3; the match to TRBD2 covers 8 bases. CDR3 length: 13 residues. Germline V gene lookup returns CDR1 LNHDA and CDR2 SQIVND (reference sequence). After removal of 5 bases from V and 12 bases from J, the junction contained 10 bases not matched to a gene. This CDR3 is CASSSREGTSQYF. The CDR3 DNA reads TGTGCCAGTAGTTCCCGCGAGGGGACTAGTCAGTATTTT.

DNA of the CDR3: TGTGCCAGCAGCTCAGGGGGCTGGAAGGATACGCAGTATTTT. It codes for CASSSGGWKDTQYF. The chain uses TRBV6-5 and TRBJ2-3; the match to TRBD1 covers 8 bases. Trimming took 6 bases from V and 6 from J; bases not matched to a gene: 8. The CDR3 loop spans 14 amino acids. From germline, CDR1 is MNHEY and CDR2 SVGAGI.

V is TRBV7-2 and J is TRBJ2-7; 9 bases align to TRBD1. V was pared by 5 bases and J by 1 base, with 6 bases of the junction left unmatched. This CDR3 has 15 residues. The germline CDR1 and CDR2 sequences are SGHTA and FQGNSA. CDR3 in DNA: TGTGCCAGCAGCACACAGGGGGCTAAGTCCTACGAGCAGTACTTC. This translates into CASSTQGAKSYEQYF.

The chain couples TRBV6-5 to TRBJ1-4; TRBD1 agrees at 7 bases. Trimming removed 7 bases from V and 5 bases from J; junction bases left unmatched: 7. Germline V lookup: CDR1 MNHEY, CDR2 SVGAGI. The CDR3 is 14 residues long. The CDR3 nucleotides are TGTGCCAGCAAAAGTTCAGGGGGGAATGAAAAACTGTTTTTT. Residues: CASKSSGGNEKLFF.

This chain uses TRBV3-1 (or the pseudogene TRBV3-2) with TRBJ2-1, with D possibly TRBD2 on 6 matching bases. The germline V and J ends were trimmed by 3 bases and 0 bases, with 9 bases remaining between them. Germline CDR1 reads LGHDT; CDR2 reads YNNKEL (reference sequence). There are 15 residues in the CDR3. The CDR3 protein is CASSQGLTSYNEQFF. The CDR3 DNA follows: TGTGCCAGCAGCCAGGGACTGACCTCCTACAATGAGCAGTTCTTC.

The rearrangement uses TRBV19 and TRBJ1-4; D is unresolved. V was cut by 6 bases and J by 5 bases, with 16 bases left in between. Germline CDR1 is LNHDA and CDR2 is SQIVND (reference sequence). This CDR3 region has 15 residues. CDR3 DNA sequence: TGTGCCAGTAGCAGCTGGGGAGGTATGAATGAAAAACTGTTTTTT. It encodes CASSSWGGMNEKLFF.

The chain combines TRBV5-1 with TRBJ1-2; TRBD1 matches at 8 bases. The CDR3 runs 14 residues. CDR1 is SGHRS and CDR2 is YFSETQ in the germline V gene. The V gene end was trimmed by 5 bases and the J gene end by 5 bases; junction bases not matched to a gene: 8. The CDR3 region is CASRSRDRPYGYTF. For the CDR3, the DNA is TGCGCCAGCAGATCCAGGGACAGGCCTTATGGCTACACCTTC.

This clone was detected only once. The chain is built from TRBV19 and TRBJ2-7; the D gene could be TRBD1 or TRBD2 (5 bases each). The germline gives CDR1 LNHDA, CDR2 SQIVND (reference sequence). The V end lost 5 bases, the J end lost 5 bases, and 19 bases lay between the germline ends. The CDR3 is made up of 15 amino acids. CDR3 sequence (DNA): TGTGCCAGTAGTCTCCCGGCCGGGGCTATCCACGAGCAGTACTTC. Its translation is CASSLPAGAIHEQYF.

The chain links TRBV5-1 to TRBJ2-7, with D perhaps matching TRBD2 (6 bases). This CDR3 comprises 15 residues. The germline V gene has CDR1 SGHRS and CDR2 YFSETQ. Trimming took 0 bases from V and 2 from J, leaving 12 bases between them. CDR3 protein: CASSLGPGETYEQYF. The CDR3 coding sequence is TGCGCCAGCAGCTTGGGACCGGGAGAGACCTACGAGCAGTACTTC.

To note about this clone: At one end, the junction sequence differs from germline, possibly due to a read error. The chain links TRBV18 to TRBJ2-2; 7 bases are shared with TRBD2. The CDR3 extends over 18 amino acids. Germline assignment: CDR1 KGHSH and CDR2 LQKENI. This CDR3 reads CARSPRGSGTQNTGELFF. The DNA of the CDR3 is TGTGCCAGATCACCCAGAGGAAGCGGGACCCAGAACACCGGGGAGCTGTTTTTT.